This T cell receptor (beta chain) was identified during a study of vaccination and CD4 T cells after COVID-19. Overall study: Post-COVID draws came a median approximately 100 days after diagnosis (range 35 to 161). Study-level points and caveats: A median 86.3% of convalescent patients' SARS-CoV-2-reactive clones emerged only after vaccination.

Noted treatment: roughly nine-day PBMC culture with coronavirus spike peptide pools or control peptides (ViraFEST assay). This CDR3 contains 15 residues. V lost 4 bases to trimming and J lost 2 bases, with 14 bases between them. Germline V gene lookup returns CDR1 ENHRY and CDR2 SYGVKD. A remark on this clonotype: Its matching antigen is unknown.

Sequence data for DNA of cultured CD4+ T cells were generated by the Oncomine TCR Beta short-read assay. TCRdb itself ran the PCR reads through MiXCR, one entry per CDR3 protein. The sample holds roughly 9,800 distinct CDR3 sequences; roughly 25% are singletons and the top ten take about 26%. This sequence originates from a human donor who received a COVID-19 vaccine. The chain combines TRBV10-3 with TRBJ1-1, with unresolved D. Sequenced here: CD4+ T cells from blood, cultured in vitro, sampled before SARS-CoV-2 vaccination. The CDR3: CAISVGGGINTEAFF. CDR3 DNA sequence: TGTGCCATCAGTGTAGGAGGCGGAATTAACACTGAAGCTTTCTTT.